This TCR beta chain was identified in a study of T cell responses to AZD1222 COVID-19 vaccine. Study-level information: The analysis combined second doses at about 4 or about 12 weeks. Study conclusions and caveats: In a largely white British group with more females than males, clonal diversity was possibly underestimated. Close to half of spike-specific TCRs reportedly recognize unmutated variant regions. There were repertoire samples only from the period after the peak T cell response.

As concerns this clone: No antigen is known for it.

Sequencing used immunoSEQ multiplex PCR; TCRdb keeps in-frame clones, though not all of them. Counted here are approximately 190,000 clones, over 80% occurring once; the ten biggest clones make up less than 1.5%. This CDR3 spans 13 amino acids. Germline values: CDR1 SNHLY, CDR2 FYNNEI. Trimming removed 8 bases from V and 4 bases from J, with 14 bases in between. This material consisted of peripheral blood, taken on day 0 of AZD1222 vaccination. The chain links TRBV2 to TRBJ1-1; D is undetermined. This TCR derives from an adult in good health. In DNA form, the CDR3 reads TGTGCCAGCTTCGGACCGGGAGGCACTGAAGCTTTCTTT. Its protein product is CASFGPGGTEAFF.